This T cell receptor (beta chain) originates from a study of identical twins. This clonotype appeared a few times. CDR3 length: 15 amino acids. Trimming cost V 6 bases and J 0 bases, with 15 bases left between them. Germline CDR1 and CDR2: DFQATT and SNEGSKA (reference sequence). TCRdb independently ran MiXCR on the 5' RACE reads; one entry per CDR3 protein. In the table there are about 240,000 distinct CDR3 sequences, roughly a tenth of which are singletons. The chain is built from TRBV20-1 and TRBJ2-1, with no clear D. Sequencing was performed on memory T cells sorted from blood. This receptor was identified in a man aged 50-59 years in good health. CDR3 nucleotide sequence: TGCAGTGCCATTTGGGATGTAAGCTCCTACAATGAGCAGTTCTTC. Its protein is CSAIWDVSSYNEQFF.